These T cell receptor beta chains were read from a single sample in a study of T-cell reconstitution after alpha-beta-depleted transplantation in children. TCRdb reprocessed the PCR reads with MiXCR, giving one entry per CDR3 protein. Here the sample spans roughly 180,000 distinct CDR3 sequences, 11% being singletons. The sequences come from PBMCs, collected before TCRalphabeta/CD19-depleted stem cell transplant. The receptors were sampled from a boy aged 2 to 9 with acute myeloid leukemia, due to receive a stem cell transplant. Each CDR3 is given with its conserved first and last residue. D genes are given only for firm matches. Size values are once, few and many counts, or a class for expanded clones, and some rows have none.

many	TRBV29-1	TRBJ2-5	.	CSVVPGRGGETQYF	TGCAGCGTTGTTCCGGGCCGAGGGGGGGAGACCCAGTACTTC
many	TRBV7-9	TRBJ2-3	TRBD2	CASSTSGIGTQYF	TGTGCCAGCAGTACTAGCGGGATAGGTACGCAGTATTTT
many	TRBV5-1	TRBJ2-3	.	CASSYDIPGADTQYF	TGCGCCAGCAGCTATGACATCCCTGGGGCAGATACGCAGTATTTT
many	TRBV14	TRBJ2-6	.	CASSLRPLSGANVLTF	TGTGCCAGCAGCCTACGCCCTCTCTCTGGGGCCAACGTCCTGACTTTC
few	TRBV19	TRBJ2-5	.	CASSRIQAETQYF	TGTGCCAGTAGTAGGATCCAGGCAGAGACCCAGTACTTC
few	TRBV29-1	TRBJ2-3	TRBD1	CSVLQGAGADTQYF	TGCAGCGTCCTACAGGGGGCCGGCGCAGATACGCAGTATTTT
many	TRBV24-1	TRBJ2-1	.	CATSDLGSGAYNEQFF	TGTGCCACCAGTGATTTGGGATCAGGGGCCTACAATGAGCAGTTCTTC
many	TRBV5-1	TRBJ2-7	TRBD2	CASSLALAGGSGEQYF	TGCGCCAGCAGCTTGGCCCTAGCGGGAGGAAGCGGCGAGCAGTACTTC
many	TRBV7-9	TRBJ2-7	.	CASSSDIYEQYF	TGTGCCAGCAGCTCTGACATTTACGAGCAGTACTTC
many	TRBV7-9	TRBJ2-1	.	CASSLGPANEQFF	TGTGCCAGCAGCTTAGGACCCGCCAATGAGCAGTTCTTC
many	TRBV5-1	TRBJ1-2	.	CASSLKFRGTNVNYGYTF	TGCGCCAGCAGCTTGAAGTTTCGTGGCACCAATGTCAACTATGGCTACACCTTC
.	TRBV12-3/TRBV12-4	TRBJ2-5	TRBD2	CASCPGLAGGGWQETQYF	TGTGCCAGCTGCCCCGGACTAGCGGGAGGTGGGTGGCAAGAGACCCAGTACTTC
many	TRBV28	TRBJ1-4	TRBD1	CASSSTGTGWAKLFF	TGTGCCAGCAGCTCCACCGGGACAGGGTGGGCAAAACTGTTTTTT
many	TRBV4-1	TRBJ2-3	.	CASSPPGVRTDTQYF	TGCGCCAGCAGCCCACCGGGGGTCCGCACAGATACCCAGTATTTT
many	TRBV5-1	TRBJ2-1	TRBD1	CASSLRIGTESYNEQFF	TGCGCCAGCAGCTTGCGGATCGGGACAGAATCCTACAATGAGCAGTTCTTC
many	TRBV20-1	TRBJ2-1	TRBD2	CSARVGSGRAREQFF	TGCAGTGCTAGAGTGGGTAGCGGGAGGGCCCGGGAGCAGTTCTTC
few	TRBV7-6	TRBJ2-2	TRBD2	CASSPLAGGPSTGELFF	TGTGCCAGCAGTCCTCTAGCGGGGGGGCCCAGCACCGGGGAGCTGTTTTTT
.	TRBV18	TRBJ1-1	.	CARRDSDTEAFF	TGTGCCAGAAGGGACTCCGACACTGAAGCTTTCTTT
many	TRBV20-1	TRBJ1-1	.	CSAGRGNTEAFF	TGCAGTGCTGGAAGGGGGAACACTGAAGCTTTCTTT
many	TRBV5-1	TRBJ2-1	TRBD1	CASSHRQGMNNEQFF	TGCGCCAGCAGCCACAGACAGGGTATGAACAATGAGCAGTTCTTC
.	TRBV14	TRBJ2-1	.	CASSPSSSSYNEQFF	TGTGCCAGCAGCCCCAGCTCGAGCTCCTACAATGAGCAGTTCTTC
many	TRBV20-1	TRBJ2-1	.	CSASPGRSSYNEQFF	TGCAGTGCTTCCCCGGGGCGAAGCTCCTACAATGAGCAGTTCTTC
many	TRBV12-3/TRBV12-4	TRBJ1-5	TRBD1	CASSQAIGTVHQPQHF	TGTGCCAGCAGTCAAGCTATCGGGACAGTTCATCAGCCCCAGCATTTT
many	TRBV20-1	TRBJ2-5	.	CSARELIGETQYF	TGCAGTGCTAGGGAACTAATCGGAGAGACCCAGTACTTC
many	TRBV6-1	TRBJ1-2	.	CASSEGLDYGYTF	TGTGCCAGCAGTGAAGGGTTGGACTATGGCTACACCTTC